This TCR beta chain was captured in a study of beta chain features in type 1 diabetes (dated by TCRdb to the late 2010s). Regarding the complete study: Mean age, gender distribution, total cell number and subset yield did not differ between patients and healthy donors. Whereas all 30 or so donors provided naive and central memory subsets, regulatory and stem cell-like memory subsets were isolated from just 8 patients and roughly eight healthy donors. In the study, TCRB repertoires of sorted circulating CD4+ T cell subsets from recently diagnosed type 1 diabetes patients were compared with those of matched healthy donors. A total of roughly 100,000,000 sorted cells were examined across all samples, and the number of cells per subset was strongly correlated with RNA yield. General conclusions and limits of the study: PCR may preferentially amplify shorter templates, but because patient and control samples were amplified and corrected together, any resulting skew would affect both groups equally. Because small numbers of individuals were included in the HLA sub-analyses, any influence of HLA type on TCRB rearrangement was left unresolved. Sequencing cDNA rather than genomic DNA could over-represent highly expressing activated cells, although activation and CD3 levels did not differ between groups. Patients with type 1 diabetes made fewer insertions and deleted more nucleotides at VDJ recombination sites, implying thymic rearrangement abnormalities. Naive, central memory and regulatory TCRB repertoires appeared more similar among patients than among healthy donors. Type 1 diabetes patients showed a moderate but significant shortening of TCRB CDR3 length in all four CD4+ subsets.

All of the isolated RNA was reverse transcribed with the High Capacity cDNA Reverse Transcription Kit, so expressed TCRB transcripts were sequenced. Deep immunoSEQ sequencing was performed on naive, central memory and regulatory T cell samples, with an average of about 3.6 million total reads per sample. Sorted cells were lysed in RLT buffer, and RNA was extracted using DNase-treated RNeasy Micro or Mini kits according to cell number. Each cell subset was processed on its own to prevent cross-contamination, while patient and healthy donor samples were processed together. TCRB sequences were amplified from cDNA with the immunoSEQ multiplex PCR, producing 87-bp fragments spanning the CDR3 region. The amplicons were sequenced using the Illumina HiSeq platform. The study's processing was this. Synthetic template baselines were used to correct PCR bias computationally, reads within Hamming distance 2 were collapsed together, and singletons that could not be merged were discarded. Reads were aligned against IMGT so that V, D and J genes, CDR3 length and insertions or deletions at six rearrangement sites could be assigned. Within each subset, clonotype counts were normalized to the number of sorted cells before true diversity and Gini coefficients were calculated with the tcR R package. The overlap coefficient, calculated on TCRB nucleotide sequences, was used to measure repertoire sharing. TCRdb stores this immuneACCESS table with in-frame sequences only. Part of the clones is absent; in the studies checked, under half of the shortfall reflects unresolved V genes, and no reason is known for the rest. V and J calls and clone size follow that table, whereas D and trimming were derived from the DNA. The sample contains around 190,000 clones, about 13% of them found a single time. The ten largest clones represent around 0.63% of the sample.

A single peripheral blood draw of about 120 mL on average was collected from each donor into heparinised tubes. Naive, central memory, regulatory and stem cell-like memory CD4+ T cells were sorted on a BD FACSAria II using a panel including CD45RO, CCR7, CD25, CD127, CD95 and CD27. A purity above 98% was achieved for all sorted populations. PBMCs were isolated right away by Lymphoprep density gradient centrifugation and were stained directly, without culture. So that batch effects would be minimized, each experiment stained and sorted samples in pairs, pairing one healthy donor with one patient. Spanning cysteine to phenylalanine, the CDR3 consists of 16 amino acids. Only CDR3 DNA remains: 48 bases, in frame from the first base. The germline V gene gives CDR1 as MDHEN and CDR2 as SYDVKM. Trimming takes 5 bases from V and 0 bases from J, and the germline ends sit 17 bases apart. In the case of this clone: What antigen it recognizes has not been identified. One base away there is no much larger clone; base qualities are not given.

The sequenced sample was central memory CD4+ T cells from blood. This receptor was identified in a woman in her late teens or twenties in good health. The chain is assembled from TRBV28 and TRBJ2-7; tentative D gene TRBD2, with 6 bases matching. DNA sequence: TGTGCCAGCAGTCCTAACCTGGGGCGGGGCTCCTACGAGCAGTACTTC. It specifies CASSPNLGRGSYEQYF.